Presented here are 30 T cell receptor beta chains from one specimen sequenced in a study of Ad26.COV2.S vaccination and SARS-CoV-2 variants. Here immunoSEQ multiplex PCR was the method, and the copy in TCRdb shows in-frame clones only, minus some. The repertoire holds under 550,000 clones, with around nine tenths as singletons. This sample's treatment: around 19 received Ad26.COV2.S at low or high dose, single or two shots; about 5 received placebo; per-sample allocation not given. Sampling was done on day 63 after the first vaccine or placebo injection. Here the sequenced sample was peripheral blood, taken in a trial of Ad26.COV2.S vaccine versus placebo. Every receptor here comes from a person between 18 and 60 years old who received the Ad26.COV2.S COVID-19 vaccine or a placebo.

This clone was found once. CDR3 in DNA: TGTGCCAGCAAGTCGGGGAGGGCTGAAGCTTTCTTT. This translates into CASKSGRAEAFF. This rearrangement joins TRBV28 to TRBJ1-1; D not certain. V lost 7 bases and J 6 bases, leaving 12 bases between the germline ends. The CDR3 spans 12 residues. Germline CDR1 is MDHEN and CDR2 is SYDVKM.

The gene calls are TRBV30 and TRBJ1-4; D gene ambiguous. The CDR3 is 14 residues long. Between the trimmed V and J ends, which lost 0 bases and 7 bases, there was a span of 12 bases. Germline V gene lookup returns CDR1 GTSNPN and CDR2 SVGIG (reference sequence). CDR3 sequence: CAWSVVGWGEKLFF. In DNA, the CDR3 is TGTGCCTGGAGTGTAGTGGGGTGGGGTGAAAAACTGTTTTTT.

This chain uses TRBV5-1 with TRBJ1-1, with a possible D match to TRBD1 (5 bases). CDR1 is SGHRS and CDR2 is YFSETQ in the germline V gene. The CDR3 is 17 residues long. V was clipped by 4 bases and J by 2 bases, with 21 bases between them. CDR3 region: CASSPPLGAGGNTEAFF. For the CDR3, the DNA is TGCGCCAGCAGCCCCCCCCTAGGGGCCGGTGGAAACACTGAAGCTTTCTTT.

V and J are TRBV11-2 and TRBJ2-1; 14 nucleotides line up with TRBD2. CDR1 SGHAT and CDR2 FQNNGV come from the germline V gene. The CDR3 has 15 residues. Unmatched junction bases numbered 3, after V lost 5 bases and J lost 6 bases. CDR3 in amino acids: CASSRLAGGLNEQFF. The CDR3, as DNA: TGTGCCAGCAGCAGACTAGCGGGGGGGCTCAATGAGCAGTTCTTC.

Only one count was recorded for this clone. The chain uses TRBV4-3 and TRBJ2-7, with 9 bases aligning to TRBD2. CDR1 is LGHNA and CDR2 is YSLEER in the germline V gene. V was clipped by 1 base and J by 1 base; unmatched bases: 2. This CDR3 has 15 amino acids. CDR3 bases: TGCGCCAGCAGCCAAGGCGGGGGGGGTTCCTACGAGCAGTACTTC. Amino acids: CASSQGGGGSYEQYF.

The rearrangement links TRBV19 to TRBJ1-1; 8 bases are shared with TRBD1. Germline values: CDR1 LNHDA, CDR2 SQIVND (reference sequence). The CDR3 loop spans 13 amino acids. Trimming removed 10 bases from V and 6 bases from J; junction bases left unmatched: 10. The CDR3 DNA follows: TGTGCCACCGCGGACAGGGAGGTGGCTGAAGCTTTCTTT. Its protein product is CATADREVAEAFF. Full variable domain (rest looked up from reference TRBV19 and TRBJ1-1): DGGITQSPKYLFRKEGQNVTLSCEQNLNHDAMYWYRQDPGQGLRLIYYSQIVNDFQKGDIAEGYSVSREKKESFPLTVTSAQKNPTAFYLCATADREVAEAFFGQGTRLTVV.

The J gene is TRBJ2-3, the V gene TRBV28; D not certain. Per the germline V gene, CDR1 is MDHEN and CDR2 is SYDVKM. The germline V and J ends were trimmed by 3 bases and 4 bases, with 14 bases remaining between them. CDR3 length: 15 residues. The CDR3 DNA is TGTGCCAGCAGTTTTGGCAGAAACTCCCCAGATACGCAGTATTTT. As protein: CASSFGRNSPDTQYF.

The chain employs TRBV29-1 and TRBJ2-7; 7 nucleotides agree with TRBD1. The CDR3 has 13 residues. The ends lost 2 bases at V and 4 bases at J; junction bases unmatched: 5. Germline V gene sequence: CDR1 SQVTM, CDR2 ANQGSEA. CDR3 coding DNA: TGCAGCGTTGAACAGGGGGTGGGGTACGAGCAGTACTTC. The encoded protein is CSVEQGVGYEQYF.

The chain employs TRBV5-5 and TRBJ1-2, with D uncertain. The CDR3 has 11 amino acids. With 2 bases removed from V and 4 bases from J, the gap between germline ends came to 3 bases. Germline CDR1 SGHKS, CDR2 YYEKEE (reference sequence). The CDR3, as DNA: TGTGCCAGCAGCTTAGGCTATGGCTACACCTTC. Protein product: CASSLGYGYTF.

The V call is TRBV7-3, the J call TRBJ2-1; D may be TRBD2 (5 bases). Trimming took off 3 bases at V and 2 bases at J, with 5 bases between the two ends. Germline-derived CDR1 and CDR2 are SGHTA and FQGTGA. There are 13 residues in the CDR3. The CDR3: CASSLTTYNEQFF. The CDR3 DNA reads TGTGCCAGCAGCTTGACTACCTACAATGAGCAGTTCTTC.

The chain has TRBV5-1 and TRBJ2-5; D ambiguous. The germline V gene has CDR1 SGHRS and CDR2 YFSETQ. Trimming took 0 bases from V and 4 from J, leaving 4 bases between them. The CDR3 runs 12 residues. Written as DNA, the CDR3 is TGCGCCAGCAGCTTGGAGGGAGAGACCCAGTACTTC. Translating it yields CASSLEGETQYF.

This sequence joins TRBV5-1 and TRBJ1-3; a possible D gene is TRBD1 (5 bases). Trimming pared 3 bases from V and 0 bases from J, leaving 7 bases between. The CDR3 totals 14 residues. Per germline, CDR1 SGHRS and CDR2 YFSETQ. CDR3: CASSSTASGNTIYF. The DNA for the CDR3 is TGCGCCAGCAGCTCGACAGCCTCTGGAAACACCATATATTTT. Filled out from reference TRBV5-1 and TRBJ1-3, the complete variable domain reads KAGVTQTPRYLIKTRGQQVTLSCSPISGHRSVSWYQQTPGQGLQFLFEYFSETQRNKGNFPGRFSGRQFSNSRSEMNVSTLELGDSALYLCASSSTASGNTIYFGEGSWLTVV.

This clone has just one count. This sequence joins TRBV27 and TRBJ2-1, with TRBD1 matching 8 bases. The CDR3 runs to 15 residues. V lost 5 bases to trimming and J lost 3 bases; unmatched junction nucleotides: 6. Germline assignment: CDR1 MNHEY and CDR2 SMNVEV (reference sequence). This CDR3 is CASSTNRGVYNEQFF. CDR3 nucleotide sequence: TGTGCCAGCAGTACTAACAGGGGGGTCTACAATGAGCAGTTCTTC.

This clone was detected only once. The chain uses TRBV5-8 and TRBJ2-7; 9 nucleotides line up with TRBD1. The germline CDR1 and CDR2 sequences are SGHTS and YDEGEE. J lost 3 bases, V lost 2 bases, and 6 bases had no gene match. The length of the CDR3 is 15 residues. Here the CDR3 DNA reads TGTGCCAGCAGCTTTCCGGGACAGGGAGGCTACGAGCAGTACTTC. Amino acids: CASSFPGQGGYEQYF.

J is TRBJ1-2 and V is TRBV6-6, with a possible D match to TRBD1 (5 bases). The CDR3 has 15 residues. Looked up from germline, CDR1 is MNHNY and CDR2 is SVGAGI (reference sequence). V was cut by 3 bases and J by 3 bases, with 14 bases left in between. The DNA for the CDR3 is TGTGCCAGCAGTTATGTCGGGACGGGGGACTATGGCTACACCTTC. Its translation is CASSYVGTGDYGYTF.

The chain recombines TRBV28 with TRBJ1-5; a weak D match, TRBD1 (5 bases). Germline V CDR1 and CDR2: MDHEN, SYDVKM. Trimming shortened V by 7 bases and J by 6 bases, and 16 bases separated the two germline ends. The CDR3 consists of 14 residues. CDR3 sequence reads: CASIGPTGGQPQHF. CDR3 DNA: TGTGCCAGCATCGGGCCGACCGGGGGTCAGCCCCAGCATTTT.

Comments on this clone: One end of the junction fails to match germline, which may point to a read error. The chain combines TRBV19 with TRBJ1-1; the D gene is possibly TRBD1 (5 bases). CDR1 is LNHDA, CDR2 SQIVND, per germline (reference sequence). The CDR3 spans 14 residues. The CDR3 bases are TGTGCCAGTAGTATCCCAGGGACGAACACTGAAGTTTTCTTT. The encoded protein is CASSIPGTNTEVFF.

V and J are TRBV6-2 or TRBV6-3 and TRBJ1-1; D remains ambiguous. Germline V gene sequence: CDR1 MNHEY, CDR2 SVGEGT. V lost 3 bases, J lost 4 bases, and 12 bases lay in between. The CDR3 length is 14 residues. The CDR3 is CASSYPRRATEAFF. CDR3 bases: TGTGCCAGCAGTTATCCCCGTAGGGCCACTGAAGCTTTCTTT.

J is TRBJ2-1 and V is TRBV12-3 or TRBV12-4, with D hard to call. This CDR3 comprises 12 residues. The V gene lost 6 bases and the J gene lost 10 bases, with 13 bases spanning the gap. CDR3 amino acids: CASSYLRVEQFF. The CDR3 coding sequence is TGTGCCAGCAGCTACCTCCGAGTGGAGCAGTTCTTC.

The rearrangement uses TRBV28 and TRBJ1-2; D is possibly TRBD1 (6 bases). With 4 bases removed from V and 8 bases from J, the gap between germline ends came to 11 bases. CDR1 MDHEN and CDR2 SYDVKM come from the germline V gene. This CDR3 has 12 amino acids. CDR3 region: CASSYPGDGYTF. For the CDR3, the DNA is TGTGCCAGCAGTTACCCAGGGGACGGCTACACCTTC.

The chain recombines TRBV11-2 with TRBJ2-2; a weak D match, TRBD1 (6 bases). Germline loops: CDR1 SGHAT, CDR2 FQNNGV. This CDR3 contains 17 residues. Trimming shortened V by 5 bases and J by 0 bases, and 16 bases separated the two germline ends. This CDR3 reads CASSPLQGPPNTGELFF. In DNA form, the CDR3 reads TGTGCCAGCAGCCCGTTACAGGGCCCCCCGAACACCGGGGAGCTGTTTTTT.

The J gene is TRBJ2-7, the V gene TRBV3-1 (or the pseudogene TRBV3-2); D gene unclear. The V gene lost 2 bases and the J gene lost 4 bases, with 15 bases spanning the gap. Germline CDR1 is LGHDT and CDR2 is YNNKEL (reference sequence). The CDR3 consists of 15 residues. CDR3: CASSQYLGNGYEQYF. The CDR3 region has the DNA TGTGCCAGCAGCCAATATCTGGGGAACGGATACGAGCAGTACTTC.

V gene TRBV6-5 combines with J gene TRBJ2-3; D may be TRBD1 (6 bases). Trimming removed 6 bases from V and 5 bases from J, with 12 bases in between. The CDR3 is 13 residues long. Germline V lookup: CDR1 MNHEY, CDR2 SVGAGI. CDR3 sequence: CASRLTGKDTQYF. The CDR3, as DNA: TGTGCCAGCAGGCTCACAGGGAAAGATACGCAGTATTTT.

V gene TRBV18 combines with J gene TRBJ1-6; the match to TRBD1 covers 8 bases. Germline V gene sequence: CDR1 KGHSH, CDR2 LQKENI. CDR3 length: 15 residues. V shed 5 bases, J shed 10 bases, and the junction held 10 bases outside the gene matches. CDR3 sequence reads: CASSTGGPLGSPLHF. The CDR3 nucleotides are TGTGCCAGCTCAACAGGGGGACCGCTTGGCTCACCCCTCCACTTT.

V gene TRBV6-5 combines with J gene TRBJ2-5, with 11 bases matching TRBD2. The J segment lost 4 bases and the V segment lost 6 bases, leaving 7 bases of the junction unmatched. Germline CDR1 and CDR2: MNHEY and SVGAGI. The CDR3 has 15 residues. CDR3 residues: CASRTVAGGPETQYF. The CDR3 DNA is TGTGCCAGCAGAACAGTAGCGGGGGGGCCAGAGACCCAGTACTTC.

The genes are TRBV4-3 and TRBJ2-7; D ambiguous. The CDR3 is 15 amino acids. The V end lost 1 base, the J end lost 4 bases, and 14 bases lay between the germline ends. Germline V lookup: CDR1 LGHNA, CDR2 YSLEER. The CDR3, as DNA: TGCGCCAGCAGCCAAGGTGTTTCGGGCCCGTACGAGCAGTACTTC. Translated: CASSQGVSGPYEQYF.

The chain employs TRBV6-5 and TRBJ1-6; the D is unclear. CDR3 length: 15 amino acids. The ends were cut back, 6 bases at V and 7 bases at J, with 16 bases in the middle. Germline V gene lookup returns CDR1 MNHEY and CDR2 SVGAGI. The CDR3 spells CASRAALTGNSPLHF. The CDR3 DNA sequence: TGTGCCAGCAGGGCCGCTTTAACTGGGAATTCACCCCTCCACTTT.

This rearrangement joins TRBV7-2 to TRBJ2-1, with TRBD2 identical over 10 bases. CDR1 and CDR2 (germline): SGHTA, FQGNSA. The CDR3 has 14 residues. The junction had 3 bases not matched to a gene; V was cut back by 6 bases and J by 4 bases. The CDR3 coding sequence is TGTGCCAGCAGTCTAGCGGGGGATTACAATGAGCAGTTCTTC. Its translation is CASSLAGDYNEQFF.

This chain links TRBV6-2 or TRBV6-3 with TRBJ1-5, with 9 bases lining up with TRBD1. Germline lookup yields CDR1 MNHEY and CDR2 SVGEGT. Trimming removed 5 bases from V and 0 bases from J; junction bases left unmatched: 8. This CDR3 spans 17 amino acids. The CDR3 DNA reads as TGTGCCAGCAGTCCCGGGACAGGGTCTCTTAGCAATCAGCCCCAGCATTTT. Protein product: CASSPGTGSLSNQPQHF.

Remarks on this clone: A read error may produce the germline difference seen at one junction end. The V gene is TRBV2, the J gene TRBJ2-6; D is unresolved. Germline V lookup: CDR1 SNHLY, CDR2 FYNNEI. The CDR3 spans 12 residues. The chain's CDR3 is CASAKGPTYVAF. The CDR3 DNA follows: TGTGCCAGCGCCAAAGGGCCCACCTACGTTGCTTTC.